This TCR beta chain was sequenced in a study of T cells in Graves' hyperthyroidism and ophthalmopathy. The CDR3 has 14 amino acids. Germline V lookup: CDR1 MNHEY, CDR2 SVGAGI. The V gene end was trimmed by 2 bases and the J gene end by 5 bases; junction bases not matched to a gene: 3. What was amplified from RNA transcripts were TCR beta CDR3 regions. HTBI primers were the set used in a first-round RT-PCR of the TCR CDR3. TCRdb reprocessed the multiplex PCR reads via MiXCR and lists one record per CDR3 protein. The sample contains 340,000 or so distinct CDR3 sequences, about 18% of which appear only once.

Input material: blood. The chain is built from TRBV6-5 and TRBJ1-2, with 9 bases lining up with TRBD1. The source is a woman aged 45-59 years with Graves' hyperthyroidism. This CDR3 reads CASSYGGQGYGYTF. CDR3 coding DNA: TGTGCCAGCAGTTACGGGGGACAGGGTTATGGCTACACCTTC.